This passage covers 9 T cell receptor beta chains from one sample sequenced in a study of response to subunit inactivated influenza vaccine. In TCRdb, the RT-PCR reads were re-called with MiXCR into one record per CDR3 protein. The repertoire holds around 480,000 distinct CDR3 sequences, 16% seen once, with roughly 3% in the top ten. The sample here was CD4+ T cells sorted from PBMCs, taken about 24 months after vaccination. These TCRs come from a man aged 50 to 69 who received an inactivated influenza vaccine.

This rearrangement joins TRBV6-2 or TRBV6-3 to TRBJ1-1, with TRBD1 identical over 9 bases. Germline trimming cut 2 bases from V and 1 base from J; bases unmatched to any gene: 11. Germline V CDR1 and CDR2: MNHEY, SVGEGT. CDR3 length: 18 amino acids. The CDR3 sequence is CASSYVSTGTGPNTEAFF. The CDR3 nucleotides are TGTGCCAGCAGTTACGTGAGCACCGGGACAGGGCCGAACACTGAAGCTTTCTTT.

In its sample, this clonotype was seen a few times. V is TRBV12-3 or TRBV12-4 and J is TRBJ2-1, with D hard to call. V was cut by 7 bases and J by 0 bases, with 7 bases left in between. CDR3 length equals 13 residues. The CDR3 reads CASKASSYNEQFF. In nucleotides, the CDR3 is TGTGCCAGCAAGGCCAGCTCCTACAATGAGCAGTTCTTC.

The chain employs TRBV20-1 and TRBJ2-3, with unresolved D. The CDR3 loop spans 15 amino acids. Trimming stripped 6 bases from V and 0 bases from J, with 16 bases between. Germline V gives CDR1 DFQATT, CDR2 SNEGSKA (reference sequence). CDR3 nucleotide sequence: TGCAGTGCAATCAGAAGGGAATCTAGCACAGATACGCAGTATTTT. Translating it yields CSAIRRESSTDTQYF.

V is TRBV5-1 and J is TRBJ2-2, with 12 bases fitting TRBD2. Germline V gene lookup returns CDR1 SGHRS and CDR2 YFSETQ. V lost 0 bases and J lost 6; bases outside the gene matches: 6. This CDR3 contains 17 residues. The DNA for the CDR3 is TGCGCCAGCAGCTTGGGGTTCGGACTAGCGGGACCCGGGGAGCTGTTTTTT. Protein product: CASSLGFGLAGPGELFF. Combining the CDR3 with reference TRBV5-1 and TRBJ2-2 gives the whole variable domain KAGVTQTPRYLIKTRGQQVTLSCSPISGHRSVSWYQQTPGQGLQFLFEYFSETQRNKGNFPGRFSGRQFSNSRSEMNVSTLELGDSALYLCASSLGFGLAGPGELFFGEGSRLTVL.

The CDR3 nucleotides are TGTGCCAGCAGCGCCACAGTGTACTCTGGGGCCAACGTCCTGACTTTC. Its translation is CASSATVYSGANVLTF. The chain uses TRBV9 and TRBJ2-6; D gene unclear. This CDR3 contains 16 residues. V was cut by 3 bases and J by 0 bases, with 10 bases left in between. CDR1 is SGDLS, CDR2 YYNGEE, per germline.

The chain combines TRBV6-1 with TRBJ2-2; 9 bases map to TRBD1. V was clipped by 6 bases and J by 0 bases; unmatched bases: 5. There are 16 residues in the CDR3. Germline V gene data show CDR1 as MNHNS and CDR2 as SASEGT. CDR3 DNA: TGTGCCAGCAGGGAGGACAGGGGCCCGAACACCGGGGAGCTGTTTTTT. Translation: CASREDRGPNTGELFF.

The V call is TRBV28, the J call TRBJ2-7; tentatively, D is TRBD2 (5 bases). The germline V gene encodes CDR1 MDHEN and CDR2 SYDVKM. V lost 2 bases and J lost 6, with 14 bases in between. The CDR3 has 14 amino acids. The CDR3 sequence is CASSLGGGFSEQYF. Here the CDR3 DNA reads TGTGCCAGCAGTTTAGGCGGAGGTTTCTCCGAGCAGTACTTC.

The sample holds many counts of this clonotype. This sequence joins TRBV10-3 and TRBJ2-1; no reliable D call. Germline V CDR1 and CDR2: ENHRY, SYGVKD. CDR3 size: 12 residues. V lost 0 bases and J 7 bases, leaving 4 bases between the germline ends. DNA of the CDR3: TGTGCCATCAGTGAGTCCGGAAATGAGCAGTTCTTC. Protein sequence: CAISESGNEQFF.

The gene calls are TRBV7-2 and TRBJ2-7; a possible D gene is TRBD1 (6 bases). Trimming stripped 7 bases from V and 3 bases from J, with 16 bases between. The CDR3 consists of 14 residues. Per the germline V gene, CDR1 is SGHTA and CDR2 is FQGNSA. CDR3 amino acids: CASTRPGAYYEQYF. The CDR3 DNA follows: TGTGCCAGCACCCGCCCAGGGGCTTACTACGAGCAGTACTTC.